These T cell receptor beta chains were read from a single sample in a study of CD8 T cells in Susac syndrome. TCRdb recomputed calls from the immunoSEQ multiplex PCR reads with MiXCR, one row per CDR3 protein. The sample yields roughly 300,000 distinct CDR3 sequences, approximately 84% seen once. Sequenced input: CD8+ T cells from PBMCs. These receptors came from a human donor with multiple sclerosis. The CDR3 runs from the conserved cysteine through the conserved F or W. The order of the fields is CDR3 protein, V gene, CDR3 length, J gene.

cdr3_aa: CASSKEKVREEDTGELFF
v_call: TRBV11-3
cdr3_length: 18
j_call: TRBJ2-2

cdr3_aa: CASSYPALGGRSYNEQFF
v_call: TRBV6-5
cdr3_length: 18
j_call: TRBJ2-1

cdr3_aa: CASSPTTGGTGELFF
v_call: TRBV27
cdr3_length: 15
j_call: TRBJ2-2

cdr3_aa: CASSLTGGPGNEQFF
v_call: TRBV28
cdr3_length: 15
j_call: TRBJ2-1

cdr3_aa: CARDRAYEQYF
v_call: TRBV21-1
cdr3_length: 11
j_call: TRBJ2-7

cdr3_aa: CASRDGGGSSYNEQFF
v_call: TRBV9
cdr3_length: 16
j_call: TRBJ2-1

cdr3_aa: CASSEKQGITTDTQYF
v_call: TRBV6-1
cdr3_length: 16
j_call: TRBJ2-3

cdr3_aa: CASRVGTGGLNEQFF
v_call: TRBV2
cdr3_length: 15
j_call: TRBJ2-1

cdr3_aa: CASSLTSGGTAEQYF
v_call: TRBV7-7
cdr3_length: 15
j_call: TRBJ2-7

cdr3_aa: CASSWGGDRFRRYNEQFF
v_call: TRBV28
cdr3_length: 18
j_call: TRBJ2-1

cdr3_aa: CASTDPGEGTEAFF
v_call: TRBV28
cdr3_length: 14
j_call: TRBJ1-1

cdr3_aa: CASRLSGTGEQYF
v_call: TRBV3-1
cdr3_length: 13
j_call: TRBJ2-7